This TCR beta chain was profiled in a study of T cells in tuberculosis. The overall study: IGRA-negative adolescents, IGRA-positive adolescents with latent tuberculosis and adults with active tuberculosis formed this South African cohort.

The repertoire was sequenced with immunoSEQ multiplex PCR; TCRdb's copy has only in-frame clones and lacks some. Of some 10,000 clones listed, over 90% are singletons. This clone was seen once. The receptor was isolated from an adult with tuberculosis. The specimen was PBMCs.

CDR3 loop: CASSYASEGANEKLFF. The CDR3 nucleotides are TGTGCCAGCAGTTATGCCAGTGAGGGTGCTAATGAAAAACTGTTTTTT. This sequence joins TRBV6-6 and TRBJ1-4; no definite D call. V was clipped by 3 bases and J by 3 bases, with 14 bases between them. The CDR3 has 16 residues. The germline V gene has CDR1 MNHNY and CDR2 SVGAGI (reference sequence).